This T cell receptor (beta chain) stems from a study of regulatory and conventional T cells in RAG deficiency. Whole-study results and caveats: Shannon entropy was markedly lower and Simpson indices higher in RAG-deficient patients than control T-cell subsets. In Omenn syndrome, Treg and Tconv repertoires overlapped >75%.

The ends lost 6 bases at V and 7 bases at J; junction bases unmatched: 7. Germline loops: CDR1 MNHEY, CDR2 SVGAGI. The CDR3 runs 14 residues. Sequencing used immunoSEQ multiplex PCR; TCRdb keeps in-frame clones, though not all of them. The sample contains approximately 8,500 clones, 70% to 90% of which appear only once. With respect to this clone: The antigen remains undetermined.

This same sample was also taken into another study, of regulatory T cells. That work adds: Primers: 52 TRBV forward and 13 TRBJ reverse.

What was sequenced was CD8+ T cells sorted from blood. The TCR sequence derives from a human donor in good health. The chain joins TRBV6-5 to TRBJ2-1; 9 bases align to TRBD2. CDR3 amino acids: CASRPTSGTNEQFF. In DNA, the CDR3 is TGTGCCAGCAGACCGACTAGCGGAACTAATGAGCAGTTCTTC.